The 13 T cell receptor beta chains below come from one sample, sequenced in a study of blood T cell repertoires in COVID-19 (dated by TCRdb to the early 2020s). To prepare the library, the immunoSEQ multiplex PCR assay was applied. TCRdb took this table from immuneACCESS and kept in-frame rearrangements with V and J called. Such tables lack part of the clones; where checked against another copy, unresolved V genes explain under half of the gap, and the rest is unexplained. For this sample there are some 180,000 clones; about 88% appear just once. The ten largest clonotypes hold 15% to 20% of the sample. Sequenced material: peripheral blood. All receptors derive from a man in his forties or fifties with COVID-19, enrolled during active disease.

In DNA form, the CDR3 reads TGTGCCAGTAGTATGGTCGGGAGCTCCTACAATGAGCAGTTCTTC. Amino acid sequence: CASSMVGSSYNEQFF. The chain employs TRBV19 and TRBJ2-1; D possibly corresponds to TRBD2 (6 bases). The CDR3 has 15 residues. Trimming took off 3 bases at V and 0 bases at J, with 9 bases between the two ends. In germline, CDR1 is LNHDA, CDR2 SQIVND (reference sequence).

CDR3 nucleotides: TGTGCCAGCAGCTTATTAGGGGCCTCTAACACCGGGGAGCTGTTTTTT. Amino acid sequence: CASSLLGASNTGELFF. The chain links TRBV11-3 to TRBJ2-2; D is possibly TRBD1 (5 bases). CDR1 and CDR2 from the germline V gene are SGHNT and YENEEA. This CDR3 comprises 16 residues. The ends were cut back, 2 bases at V and 2 bases at J, with 12 bases in the middle.

The chain uses TRBV6-5 and TRBJ1-2; TRBD1 aligns across 7 bases. Per the germline V gene, CDR1 is MNHEY and CDR2 is SVGAGI. The CDR3 loop spans 14 amino acids. The V segment lost 6 bases and the J segment 4 bases; nucleotides outside the gene matches: 8. The CDR3 nucleotides read TGTGCCAGCAGAATGAACAGGGGAACCTATGGCTACACCTTC. It translates to CASRMNRGTYGYTF.

The chain links TRBV14 to TRBJ2-5, with D possibly matching TRBD2 (6 bases). Germline lookup yields CDR1 SGHDN and CDR2 FVKESK. The length of the CDR3 is 15 residues. Between the trimmed V and J ends, which lost 4 bases and 5 bases, there was a span of 17 bases. DNA of the CDR3: TGTGCCAGCAGCCCGCCGGGACTGGGTGGGGAGACCCAGTACTTC. This sequence encodes CASSPPGLGGETQYF. The full variable domain, rest sourced from reference TRBV14 and TRBJ2-5, is EAGVTQFPSHSVIEKGQTVTLRCDPISGHDNLYWYRRVMGKEIKFLLHFVKESKQDESGMPNNRFLAERTGGTYSTLKVQPAELEDSGVYFCASSPPGLGGETQYFGPGTRLLVL.

The chain carries TRBV29-1 and TRBJ2-7; 7 bases match TRBD1. V was clipped by 7 bases and J by 3 bases; unmatched bases: 12. Germline CDR1 is SQVTM and CDR2 is ANQGSEA. The length of the CDR3 is 14 residues. DNA for the CDR3: TGCAGCGCTGCCGGGGACAGTGTCAACTACGAGCAGTACTTC. Translating gives CSAAGDSVNYEQYF.

V gene TRBV15 combines with J gene TRBJ1-5; no firm D call. Germline assignment: CDR1 LNHNV and CDR2 YYDKDF (reference sequence). V dropped 3 bases and J dropped 2 bases, with 8 bases sitting between them. There are 14 residues in the CDR3. CDR3 residues: CATSREAGNQPQHF. CDR3 bases: TGTGCCACCAGCAGGGAGGCGGGCAATCAGCCCCAGCATTTT.

Notes on this clone: The same CDR3 is also encoded by other DNA sequences in this sample. This chain uses TRBV6-1 with TRBJ1-6; TRBD1 aligns across 8 bases. The junction had 0 bases not matched to a gene; V was cut back by 1 base and J by 7 bases. The length of the CDR3 is 14 residues. CDR1 is MNHNS and CDR2 is SASEGT in the germline V gene. The DNA for the CDR3 is TGTGCCAGCAGTGAAGGACAGGGGAATTCACCCCTCCACTTT. Translated, it gives CASSEGQGNSPLHF.

This sequence joins TRBV7-9 and TRBJ2-7; TRBD2 aligns across 11 bases. Germline V gene sequence: CDR1 SEHNR, CDR2 FQNEAQ (reference sequence). Losses at the gene ends were 3 bases for V and 3 bases for J; bases not matched to a gene: 10. This CDR3 region has 17 residues. The CDR3 protein is CASSFAGTSGLNYEQYF. In DNA form, the CDR3 reads TGTGCCAGCAGCTTCGCCGGGACTAGCGGCTTAAACTACGAGCAGTACTTC.

The chain employs TRBV5-4 and TRBJ2-3; 8 bases align to TRBD1. CDR3 length: 16 residues. After removal of 4 bases from V and 5 bases from J, the junction contained 12 bases not matched to a gene. Germline V lookup: CDR1 SGHNT, CDR2 YYREEE (reference sequence). The CDR3 reads CASSGRQGMVGDTQYF. CDR3 nucleotides: TGTGCCAGCAGCGGTCGACAGGGGATGGTTGGAGATACGCAGTATTTT.

The J gene is TRBJ2-3, the V gene TRBV28, with TRBD1 matching 12 bases. Per the germline V gene, CDR1 is MDHEN and CDR2 is SYDVKM. Trimming at V came to 3 bases and at J to 1 base, leaving 2 bases not matched to a gene. This CDR3 contains 16 residues. In DNA form, the CDR3 reads TGTGCCAGCAGTTTGGGACAGGGGGCGCGCACAGATACGCAGTATTTT. This gives the protein CASSLGQGARTDTQYF.

The table lists this clone with a count of one. Other DNA sequences in this specimen translate into the identical CDR3. This rearrangement joins TRBV4-1 to TRBJ2-7, with D perhaps TRBD2 (6 bases). The CDR3 has 16 amino acids. V was trimmed by 1 base and J by 0 bases, leaving 13 bases between them. Germline V gene sequence: CDR1 MGHRA, CDR2 YSYEKL. The CDR3 protein is CASSQVSGLLSYEQYF. As DNA, the CDR3 is TGCGCCAGCAGCCAAGTTAGCGGACTCCTCTCCTACGAGCAGTACTTC.

The chain combines TRBV4-3 with TRBJ2-2, with 7 bases fitting TRBD2. The V gene end was trimmed by 0 bases and the J gene end by 1 base; junction bases not matched to a gene: 14. CDR3 size: 20 residues. CDR1 is LGHNA and CDR2 is YSLEER in the germline V gene. CDR3 sequence (DNA): TGCGCCAGCAGCCAAGATCTCGGGGGAGGGGCGATACTGAACACCGGGGAGCTGTTTTTT. It specifies CASSQDLGGGAILNTGELFF.

The CDR3 spells CASSSRTGGLTEAFF. As DNA, the CDR3 is TGTGCCAGCAGTTCCAGGACAGGGGGCTTGACTGAAGCTTTCTTT. The rearrangement uses TRBV27 and TRBJ1-1, with 11 bases identical to TRBD1. The CDR3 has 15 residues. The trim removed 4 bases at V and 5 bases at J, leaving 6 bases unmatched. Germline assignment: CDR1 MNHEY and CDR2 SMNVEV (reference sequence).